This T cell receptor beta chain comes out of a study of blood T cell repertoires in COVID-19. The CDR3 extends over 17 amino acids. Trimming at V came to 1 base and at J to 5 bases, leaving 8 bases not matched to a gene. Germline CDR1 and CDR2: SGHAT and FQNNGV. Repertoires were generated with immunoSEQ multiplex PCR, while TCRdb's copy carries only in-frame clones and drops some. The profile shows some 59,000 clones, 75% to 85% of them singletons. This clone was seen a handful of times. The source of this sequence is a woman aged 60-75 years with acute or convalescent COVID-19. Sequencing was done on a sample of peripheral blood. The rearrangement links TRBV11-2 to TRBJ2-1, with 10 bases fitting TRBD2. In DNA, the CDR3 is TGTGCCAGCAGCTTAGGACCTAGCGGGGGATCCAACAATGAGCAGTTCTTC. It is translated as CASSLGPSGGSNNEQFF.